The rows below give T cell receptor beta chains drawn from one sample of a study of blood T cell repertoires in COVID-19. Some clones are missing from TCRdb's copy, which holds only in-frame ones; the method was immunoSEQ multiplex PCR. Of about 100,000 clones listed, roughly four fifths are singletons. Sequencing was carried out using peripheral blood. The receptors derive from a woman aged 70-85 years with acute or convalescent COVID-19. The CDR3 runs from the conserved cysteine through the conserved F or W. D genes are given only for firm matches. The size field is filled for only some rows; it gives once, few, many or a size class.

V: TRBV19; J: TRBJ2-2; size: -; D: -; CDR3: CASSPETMNTGELFF; DNA: TGTGCCAGTAGTCCAGAAACTATGAACACCGGGGAGCTGTTTTTT
V: TRBV10-3; J: TRBJ1-2; size: -; D: TRBD1; CDR3: CAISEDRGGGYTF; DNA: TGTGCCATCAGTGAAGACAGGGGTGGTGGCTACACCTTC
V: TRBV15; J: TRBJ1-2; size: -; D: -; CDR3: CATSRDKQGIGGYTF; DNA: TGTGCCACCAGCAGAGATAAACAGGGAATAGGTGGCTACACCTTC
V: TRBV6-4; J: TRBJ2-2; size: -; D: -; CDR3: CASSGRGTGELFF; DNA: TGTGCCAGCAGTGGCAGGGGCACCGGGGAGCTGTTTTTT
V: TRBV3-1/TRBV3-2; J: TRBJ1-2; size: -; D: TRBD1; CDR3: CASSPPYRDRGRSNYGYTF; DNA: TGTGCCAGCAGCCCACCATACCGGGACAGGGGGCGTTCTAACTATGGCTACACCTTC
V: TRBV6-5; J: TRBJ2-1; size: -; D: TRBD2; CDR3: CASRAGGYNEQFF; DNA: TGTGCCAGCAGGGCGGGAGGGTACAATGAGCAGTTCTTC
V: TRBV18; J: TRBJ2-4; size: -; D: -; CDR3: CASSPGGGKNIQYF; DNA: TGTGCCAGCTCACCGGGGGGTGGCAAAAACATTCAGTACTTC
V: TRBV21-1; J: TRBJ1-5; size: -; D: -; CDR3: CASSGGTGGHQPQHF; DNA: TGTGCCAGCAGCGGAGGGACAGGGGGCCATCAGCCCCAGCATTTT
V: TRBV10-2; J: TRBJ1-3; size: -; D: TRBD1; CDR3: CASSEGQGSGNTIYF; DNA: TGCGCCAGCAGTGAAGGACAGGGTTCTGGAAACACCATATATTTT
V: TRBV10-3; J: TRBJ2-1; size: many; D: TRBD2; CDR3: CAIMSELAGVFSYNEQFF; DNA: TGTGCCATAATGAGTGAGCTAGCGGGGGTATTCTCCTACAATGAGCAGTTCTTC
V: TRBV24-1; J: TRBJ1-6; size: few; D: -; CDR3: CATRTPEEQDVENSPLHF; DNA: TGTGCCACCAGGACCCCAGAGGAACAGGACGTCGAAAATTCACCCCTCCACTTT
V: TRBV28; J: TRBJ2-7; size: few; D: -; CDR3: CASSLRQVVYEQYF; DNA: TGTGCCAGCAGTTTAAGGCAGGTAGTCTACGAGCAGTACTTC
V: TRBV7-2; J: TRBJ1-2; size: once; D: TRBD1; CDR3: CASSWSGGYGYTF; DNA: TGTGCCAGCAGCTGGTCAGGGGGGTATGGCTACACCTTC
V: TRBV27; J: TRBJ2-6; size: -; D: TRBD1; CDR3: CASTPTGWDSGANVLTF; DNA: TGTGCCAGCACTCCGACAGGGTGGGACTCTGGGGCCAACGTCCTGACTTTC
V: TRBV5-1; J: TRBJ1-2; size: -; D: TRBD1; CDR3: CASSLEEDRGLYGYTF; DNA: TGCGCCAGCAGCTTGGAGGAAGACAGGGGGCTCTATGGCTACACCTTC
V: TRBV5-6; J: TRBJ1-1; size: -; D: -; CDR3: CASTNRMNTEAFF; DNA: TGTGCCAGCACGAACAGGATGAACACTGAAGCTTTCTTT
V: TRBV7-2; J: TRBJ2-5; size: -; D: -; CDR3: CASSPGGVEAGTQYF; DNA: TGTGCCAGCAGCCCCGGTGGGGTTGAGGCGGGGACCCAGTACTTC
V: TRBV7-2; J: TRBJ2-5; size: -; D: TRBD1; CDR3: CASSFSTGPETQYF; DNA: TGTGCCAGCAGCTTCTCGACAGGGCCGGAGACCCAGTACTTC
V: TRBV7-8; J: TRBJ2-7; size: -; D: TRBD2; CDR3: CASSLPSGGSYEQYF; DNA: TGTGCCAGCAGCTTACCTAGCGGGGGTTCCTACGAGCAGTACTTC
V: TRBV3-1/TRBV3-2; J: TRBJ2-1; size: -; D: TRBD2; CDR3: CASSRQAAGGNEQFF; DNA: TGTGCCAGCAGCCGCCAAGCCGCGGGAGGAAATGAGCAGTTCTTC
V: TRBV27; J: TRBJ2-1; size: -; D: -; CDR3: CASSLEGRNEQFF; DNA: TGTGCCAGCAGTTTAGAGGGCCGCAATGAGCAGTTCTTC
V: TRBV14; J: TRBJ2-4; size: -; D: TRBD2; CDR3: CASSPGGLAGDHTKNIQYF; DNA: TGTGCCAGCAGCCCAGGGGGACTAGCGGGAGATCATACCAAAAACATTCAGTACTTC
V: TRBV29-1; J: TRBJ1-2; size: -; D: TRBD1; CDR3: CSVEGSDRDRGWGYTF; DNA: TGCAGCGTTGAAGGGTCTGACCGGGACAGGGGCTGGGGCTACACCTTC
V: TRBV2; J: TRBJ1-6; size: -; D: TRBD1; CDR3: CASSQAGTGYSPLHF; DNA: TGTGCCAGCAGTCAAGCTGGGACAGGTTATTCACCCCTCCACTTT
V: TRBV29-1; J: TRBJ2-1; size: -; D: TRBD2; CDR3: CSVPTGLVNEQFF; DNA: TGCAGCGTCCCGACGGGACTAGTCAATGAGCAGTTCTTC
V: TRBV27; J: TRBJ1-6; size: -; D: TRBD1; CDR3: CASSSYRGSPLHF; DNA: TGTGCCAGCAGTTCCTACAGGGGGTCACCCCTCCACTTT
V: TRBV6-2/TRBV6-3; J: TRBJ1-5; size: -; D: TRBD1; CDR3: CASSYQGAGRQPQHF; DNA: TGTGCCAGCAGTTATCAGGGGGCAGGAAGGCAGCCCCAGCATTTT
V: TRBV7-2; J: TRBJ1-1; size: once; D: -; CDR3: CASSLGGRTEAFF; DNA: TGTGCCAGCAGCTTAGGGGGGCGCACTGAAGCTTTCTTT
V: TRBV7-3; J: TRBJ2-1; size: -; D: TRBD2; CDR3: CASSSSSGFEQFF; DNA: TGTGCCAGCAGTTCTTCTAGCGGATTCGAACAGTTCTTC
V: TRBV28; J: TRBJ2-1; size: -; D: TRBD2; CDR3: CASRTRRGSTYNEQFF; DNA: TGTGCCAGCAGGACCCGGCGGGGGTCCACCTACAATGAGCAGTTCTTC
V: TRBV2; J: TRBJ1-1; size: -; D: TRBD1; CDR3: CASSANRGLAFF; DNA: TGTGCCAGCAGTGCAAACAGGGGGCTGGCTTTCTTT
V: TRBV6-6; J: TRBJ1-5; size: -; D: -; CDR3: CASSYSTANQPQHF; DNA: TGTGCCAGCAGTTACTCGACAGCCAATCAGCCCCAGCATTTT
V: TRBV7-2; J: TRBJ2-3; size: -; D: -; CDR3: CASSQRGAPTDTQYF; DNA: TGTGCCAGCAGTCAACGGGGGGCACCCACAGATACGCAGTATTTT
V: TRBV6-5; J: TRBJ1-6; size: -; D: TRBD1; CDR3: CASGQGFSPLHF; DNA: TGTGCCAGCGGACAGGGTTTTTCACCCCTCCACTTT
V: TRBV10-3; J: TRBJ1-2; size: -; D: TRBD1; CDR3: CAISEGGGYTF; DNA: TGTGCCATCAGTGAAGGGGGCGGCTACACCTTC
V: TRBV7-2; J: TRBJ2-4; size: -; D: -; CDR3: CASSHRTIGQQNIQYF; DNA: TGTGCCAGCAGCCATAGGACGATCGGACAGCAAAACATTCAGTACTTC
V: TRBV19; J: TRBJ1-6; size: -; D: TRBD1; CDR3: CASSIRRRDRGNSPLHF; DNA: TGTGCCAGTAGTATTCGCCGCCGGGACAGAGGGAATTCACCCCTCCACTTT
V: TRBV11-2; J: TRBJ2-7; size: -; D: -; CDR3: CASSLALARSVKDF; DNA: TGTGCCAGCAGCTTAGCTTTGGCGCGCAGCGTCAAGGACTTC
V: TRBV7-9; J: TRBJ2-4; size: -; D: -; CDR3: CASSLAQAAGAKNIQYF; DNA: TGTGCCAGCAGCTTAGCCCAAGCGGCAGGAGCCAAAAACATTCAGTACTTC
V: TRBV6-5; J: TRBJ2-2; size: -; D: -; CDR3: CASTGGPGITGELFF; DNA: TGTGCCAGCACGGGCGGTCCAGGGATCACCGGGGAGCTGTTTTTT
V: TRBV20-1; J: TRBJ1-2; size: -; D: -; CDR3: CSVPFNYGYTF; DNA: TGCAGTGTTCCTTTTAACTATGGCTACACCTTC
V: TRBV5-1; J: TRBJ2-2; size: -; D: TRBD1; CDR3: CASSSGQMNTGELFF; DNA: TGCGCCAGCAGCTCGGGACAGATGAACACCGGGGAGCTGTTTTTT
V: TRBV6-2/TRBV6-3; J: TRBJ2-5; size: -; D: -; CDR3: CASSSRALPGETQYF; DNA: TGTGCCAGCAGTTCCCGGGCCCTCCCGGGGGAGACCCAGTACTTC
V: TRBV28; J: TRBJ2-7; size: -; D: -; CDR3: CASSLWSQGLSYEQYF; DNA: TGTGCCAGCAGTTTATGGTCACAGGGCCTCTCCTACGAGCAGTACTTC
V: TRBV19; J: TRBJ2-2; size: -; D: TRBD2; CDR3: CASSNGPSGYTGELFF; DNA: TGTGCCAGTAGTAATGGGCCTAGCGGGTACACCGGGGAGCTGTTTTTT
V: TRBV7-2; J: TRBJ1-1; size: -; D: -; CDR3: CASSSPPRPEAFF; DNA: TGTGCCAGCAGCTCACCGCCTAGGCCGGAAGCTTTCTTT
V: TRBV9; J: TRBJ2-1; size: -; D: TRBD2; CDR3: CASSVVTSGVNEQFF; DNA: TGTGCCAGCAGCGTAGTGACTAGCGGGGTAAATGAGCAGTTCTTC
V: TRBV5-6; J: TRBJ1-6; size: -; D: -; CDR3: CASSLRGGYSYNSPLHF; DNA: TGTGCCAGCAGCCTTAGGGGGGGTTACTCCTATAATTCACCCCTCCACTTT
V: TRBV11-2; J: TRBJ2-7; size: -; D: TRBD2; CDR3: CASSSGTSAFSYEQYF; DNA: TGTGCCAGCAGCTCGGGGACTAGCGCCTTCTCCTACGAGCAGTACTTC
V: TRBV28; J: TRBJ1-4; size: -; D: TRBD1; CDR3: CASSRYRGTNEKLFF; DNA: TGTGCCAGCAGTCGTTACAGGGGTACTAATGAAAAACTGTTTTTT